This entry lists 2 T cell receptor beta chains sequenced from one sample in a study of early T cells in non-severe SARS-CoV-2 infection. TCRdb called the 5' RACE reads again in MiXCR, with one record for every CDR3 protein. The sample carries roughly 57,000 distinct CDR3 sequences, 9% to 15% recorded once. This specimen was whole blood, taken at baseline. The receptors were sampled from an adult who was a healthcare worker with PCR-confirmed SARS-CoV-2 infection or an uninfected control (not recorded which).

The genes are TRBV28 and TRBJ2-2, with D tentatively TRBD2 (5 bases). The CDR3 runs 13 residues. V lost 6 bases and J 4 bases, leaving 9 bases between the germline ends. Germline lookup yields CDR1 MDHEN and CDR2 SYDVKM. The CDR3 nucleotides read TGTGCCAGCAGCTATCTAGCCACCGGGGAGCTGTTTTTT. Its protein is CASSYLATGELFF.

This clonotype was counted at least ten times. J is TRBJ2-1 and V is TRBV20-1; TRBD2 aligns across 8 bases. In germline, CDR1 is DFQATT, CDR2 SNEGSKA (reference sequence). J was trimmed by 9 bases and V by 4 bases; bases with no gene match: 11. The CDR3 is 14 amino acids. CDR3: CSAISATSVLEQFF. The CDR3 DNA reads as TGCAGTGCTATCTCCGCGACTAGCGTTCTTGAGCAGTTCTTC.